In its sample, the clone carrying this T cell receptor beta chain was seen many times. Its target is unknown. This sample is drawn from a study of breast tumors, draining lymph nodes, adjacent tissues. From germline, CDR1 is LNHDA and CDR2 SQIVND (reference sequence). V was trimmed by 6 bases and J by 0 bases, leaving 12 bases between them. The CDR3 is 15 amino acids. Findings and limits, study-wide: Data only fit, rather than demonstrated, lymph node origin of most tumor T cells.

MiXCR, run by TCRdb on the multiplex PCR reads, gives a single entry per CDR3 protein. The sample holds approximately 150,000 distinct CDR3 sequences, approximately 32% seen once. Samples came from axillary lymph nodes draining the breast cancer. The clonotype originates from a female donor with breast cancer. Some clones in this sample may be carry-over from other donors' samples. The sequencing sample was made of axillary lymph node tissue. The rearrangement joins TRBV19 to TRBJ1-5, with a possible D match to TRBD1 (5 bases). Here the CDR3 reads CASSRDGYSNQPQHF. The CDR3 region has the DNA TGTGCCAGTAGCCGGGACGGATATAGCAATCAGCCCCAGCATTTT.